This T cell receptor beta chain was recovered during a study of CD8 T cells in Susac syndrome (dated 2019 in TCRdb). Study-level background: Whether CD8+ T cell activation and differentiation in Susac syndrome was antigen driven was tested using repertoire sequencing. CD8+ T cell repertoire clonality was compared between approximately 12 healthy donors, around 14 Susac syndrome patients and some 15 multiple sclerosis patients.

RNA was extracted using the RNeasy kit, and about 0.45 to 1 ug of the RNA was reverse transcribed with random hexamers. The immunoSEQ multiplex PCR assay, covering 54 Vbeta and 13 Jbeta segments, was used to amplify TCR beta CDR3 regions. PCR amplification bias was corrected by using a synthetic template baseline for primer optimization and computational correction. In the source study's methods: Reads were assigned to V, D and J genes according to IMGT and analyzed in immunoSEQ Analyzer, with only productive sequences retained. To calculate clonality, Shannon entropy was normalized by log2 of the number of productive unique sequences and then subtracted from one. For each patient and control, public and private clones were evaluated within the 100 most prevalent clones. A clone was defined as Susac-specific if it was absent from the healthy and MS cohorts, from some 1,100 published viral clones and from other ImmuneACCESS disease sequences. The public reads were reanalyzed by TCRdb: fastp trimming at Q25, MiXCR alignment, in-frame beta chains only. When rows share a CDR3 protein, they turn into one entry using the most common DNA and genes. None of the V and J calls come from the authors' own analysis; TCRdb made them. The sample contains 100,000 or so distinct CDR3 sequences, roughly 92% of them found a single time. The top ten clonotypes cover approximately 0.12% of the sample.

CDR1 and CDR2, looked up from the germline V gene (reference sequence), are LGHDT and YNNKEL. The CDR3 holds 12 amino acids from the cysteine to the phenylalanine. CDR3 DNA is the only sequence kept; it has 36 bases, read in frame from the first base. Trimming takes 3 bases from V and 6 bases from J, and the germline ends sit 9 bases apart. The full study reports these points: The TCR sequencing and HLA analysis was acknowledged to have included a relatively small number of individuals.

Peripheral blood CD8+ and CD4+ T cells from healthy donors, Susac syndrome patients and multiple sclerosis patients were profiled by high-throughput TCR beta sequencing. Healthy donors were age- and sex-matched controls. Bulk CD8+ and CD4+ T cells were purified by magnetic negative isolation, while CD8+ TEMRA cells were enriched using FACS. Blood was drawn into EDTA tubes, processed within 24 hours, and PBMCs were isolated by density gradient centrifugation. PBMCs intended for TCR sequencing were cryopreserved in liquid nitrogen and were subsequently thawed in a 37 degrees C water bath. Purity of sorted or isolated CD4+, CD8+ and CD8+ TEMRA cells was at least 90%. Remarks on this clonotype: This clone's antigen is unknown. Base quality data are lacking; no much larger clone is found one base away.

The receptor was isolated from a human donor in good health. The sequence is built from TRBV3-1 and TRBJ2-7; no D gene can be assigned with confidence. The sequenced material came from CD8+ T cells from PBMCs. The DNA is as follows: TGTGCCAGCAGCCATCCAAGCGTCGAGCAGTACTTC. Its product reads: CASSHPSVEQYF.